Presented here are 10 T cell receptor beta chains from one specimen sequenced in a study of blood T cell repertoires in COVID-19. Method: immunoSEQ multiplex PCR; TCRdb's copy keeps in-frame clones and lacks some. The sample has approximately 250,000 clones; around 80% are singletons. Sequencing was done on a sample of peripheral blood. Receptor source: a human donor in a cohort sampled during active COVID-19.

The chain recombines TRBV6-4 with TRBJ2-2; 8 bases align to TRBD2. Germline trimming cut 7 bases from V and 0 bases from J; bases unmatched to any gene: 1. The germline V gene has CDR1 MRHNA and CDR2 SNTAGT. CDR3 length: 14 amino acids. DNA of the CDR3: TGTGCCAGCAAAGCGGGGGCGAACACCGGGGAGCTGTTTTTT. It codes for CASKAGANTGELFF.

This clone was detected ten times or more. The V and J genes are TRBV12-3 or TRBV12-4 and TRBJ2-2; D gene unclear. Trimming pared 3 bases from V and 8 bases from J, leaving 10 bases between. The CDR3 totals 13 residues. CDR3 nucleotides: TGTGCCAGCAGTTTTAATGGGCAGGGGGAGCTGTTTTTT. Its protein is CASSFNGQGELFF.

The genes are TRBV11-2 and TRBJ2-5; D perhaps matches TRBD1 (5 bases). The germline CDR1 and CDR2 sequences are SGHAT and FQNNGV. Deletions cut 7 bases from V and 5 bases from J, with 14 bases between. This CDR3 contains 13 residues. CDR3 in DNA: TGTGCCAGCAATCGCAGGGCGACGGAGACCCAGTACTTC. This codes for CASNRRATETQYF.

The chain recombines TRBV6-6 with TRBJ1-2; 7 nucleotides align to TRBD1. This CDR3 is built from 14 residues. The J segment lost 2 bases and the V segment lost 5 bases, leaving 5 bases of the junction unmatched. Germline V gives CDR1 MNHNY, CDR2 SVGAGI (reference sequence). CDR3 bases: TGTGCCAGCAGTAGGGACAGACAAAACTATGGCTACACCTTC. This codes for CASSRDRQNYGYTF.

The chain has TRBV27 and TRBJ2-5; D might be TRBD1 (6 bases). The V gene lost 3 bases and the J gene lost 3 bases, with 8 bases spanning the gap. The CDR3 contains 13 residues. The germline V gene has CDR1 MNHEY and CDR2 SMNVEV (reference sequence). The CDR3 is CASSFDRKETQYF. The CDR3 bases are TGTGCCAGCAGTTTCGACAGGAAAGAGACCCAGTACTTC.

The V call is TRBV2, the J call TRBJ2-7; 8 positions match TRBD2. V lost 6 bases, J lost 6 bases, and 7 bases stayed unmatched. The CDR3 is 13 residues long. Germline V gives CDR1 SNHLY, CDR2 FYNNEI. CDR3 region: CASRIAGRGEQYF. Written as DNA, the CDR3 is TGTGCCAGCAGGATAGCGGGGAGGGGCGAGCAGTACTTC.

The CDR3 sequence is CASSREGTYNEQFF. CDR3 nucleotides: TGCGCCAGCAGCCGGGAAGGGACCTACAATGAGCAGTTCTTC. The chain recombines TRBV5-1 with TRBJ2-1; tentatively, D is TRBD2 (5 bases). Trimming pared 4 bases from V and 2 bases from J, leaving 10 bases between. The CDR3 covers 14 residues. Germline CDR1 and CDR2: SGHRS and YFSETQ.

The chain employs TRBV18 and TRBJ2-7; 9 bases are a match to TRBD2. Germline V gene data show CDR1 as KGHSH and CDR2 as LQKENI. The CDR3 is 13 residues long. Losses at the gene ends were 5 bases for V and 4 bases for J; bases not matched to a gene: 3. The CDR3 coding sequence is TGTGCCAGCTCAGTAGCGGGAGTTTACGAGCAGTACTTC. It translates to CASSVAGVYEQYF.

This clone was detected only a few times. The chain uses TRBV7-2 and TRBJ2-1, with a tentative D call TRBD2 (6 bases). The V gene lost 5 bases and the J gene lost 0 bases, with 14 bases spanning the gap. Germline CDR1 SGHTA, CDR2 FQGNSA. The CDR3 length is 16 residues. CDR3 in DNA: TGTGCCAGCAGCACCTGGGACTTAAGCTCCTACAATGAGCAGTTCTTC. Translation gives CASSTWDLSSYNEQFF.

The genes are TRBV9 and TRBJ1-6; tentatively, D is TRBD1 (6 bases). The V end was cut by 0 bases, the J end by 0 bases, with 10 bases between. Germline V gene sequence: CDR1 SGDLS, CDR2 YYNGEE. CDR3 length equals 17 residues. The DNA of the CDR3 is TGTGCCAGCAGCGTAGAGGGCAGGGGCTCCTATAATTCACCCCTCCACTTT. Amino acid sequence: CASSVEGRGSYNSPLHF.